Listed below are T cell receptor beta chains from one sample, sequenced in a study of blood T cell repertoires in COVID-19. Generated by immunoSEQ multiplex PCR, the TCRdb table keeps only in-frame clones and is missing some. Here the sample spans 120,000 or so clones, less than 85% being singletons. The sequencing input was peripheral blood. The source of these receptors is a woman of 80 years or more with acute or convalescent COVID-19. The CDR3 runs from the conserved cysteine through the conserved F or W. The D gene is left open where the match is weak. A row's size may be missing; if present it is once, few, many or a size class.

>TRBV27|14|NA|TRBD2|TRBJ2-7
TGTGCCAGCAGTCCGCTAGCGGGAGCGGCCGAGCAGTACTTC
CASSPLAGAAEQYF
>TRBV12-5|16|NA|TRBD2|TRBJ2-3
TGTGCTAGTGGTTCCCTAGCGGGAGAGGCAACAGATACGCAGTATTTT
CASGSLAGEATDTQYF
>TRBV5-4|12|NA|NA|TRBJ2-1
TGTGCCAGCAGCACCCTCGGGGTGGAGCAGTTCTTC
CASSTLGVEQFF
>TRBV12-3/TRBV12-4|13|once|NA|TRBJ2-5
TGTGCCAGCAGTTTCCAGGGGCACCAGACCCAGTACTTC
CASSFQGHQTQYF
>TRBV5-1|14|NA|TRBD2|TRBJ2-7
TGCGCCTCAGGACCAGGGACTAGCGGGGGTGAGCAGTACTTC
CASGPGTSGGEQYF
>TRBV9|13|once|NA|TRBJ1-1
TGTGCCAGCAGCTTTCTGCGGAACACTGAAGCTTTCTTT
CASSFLRNTEAFF
>TRBV7-3|13|few|NA|TRBJ1-1
TGTGCCAGCGGTAGTACCATGAACACTGAAGCTTTCTTT
CASGSTMNTEAFF
>TRBV7-9|14|NA|TRBD1|TRBJ1-1
TGTGCCAGCAGCTCACAGGGGAGTAACACTGAAGCTTTCTTT
CASSSQGSNTEAFF
>TRBV28|13|NA|TRBD1|TRBJ1-2
TGTGCCAGCAGGTCGGGACAGGGTGGTGGCTACACCTTC
CASRSGQGGGYTF
>TRBV28|16|NA|NA|TRBJ2-2
TGTGCCAGCATCCTAGGCCGGGGTCCGAACACCGGGGAGCTGTTTTTT
CASILGRGPNTGELFF
>TRBV6-2/TRBV6-3|14|NA|NA|TRBJ2-3
TGTGCCAGCAGTTACTCTGGGGGGACAGATACGCAGTATTTT
CASSYSGGTDTQYF
>TRBV12-5|14|NA|TRBD1|TRBJ1-2
TGTGCTAGTGGTTGGGGGACAGGGGGCCGTGGCTACACCTTC
CASGWGTGGRGYTF
>TRBV28|16|NA|TRBD1|TRBJ2-2
TGTGCCAGCAGGGTTACCCGGGACAGGAACACCGGGGAGCTGTTTTTT
CASRVTRDRNTGELFF
>TRBV7-9|17|once|TRBD2|TRBJ2-2
TGTGCCAGCAGCTTAGAAGCGGGACTAGCAGTGTTCGGGGAGCTGTTTTTT
CASSLEAGLAVFGELFF
>TRBV5-6|15|once|TRBD2|TRBJ2-7
TGTGCCAGCATCCGAAGGGGCGGGGGGGCCTACGAGCAGTACTTC
CASIRRGGGAYEQYF
>TRBV5-1|14|NA|NA|TRBJ2-5
TGCGCCAGCAGCTTAGGACTGGAGAGGGAGACCCAGTACTTC
CASSLGLERETQYF
>TRBV6-4|16|NA|TRBD2|TRBJ2-3
TGTGCCAGCAGTGACGGGAGCGGGGGGGCCCGTGATACGCAGTATTTT
CASSDGSGGARDTQYF
>TRBV6-5|15|NA|NA|TRBJ2-2
TGTGCCAGCAGTCGCCCGGGACTGAACACCGGGGAGCTGTTTTTT
CASSRPGLNTGELFF
>TRBV18|12|few|NA|TRBJ2-1
TGTGCCAGCTCACCAAGACTGTACGAGCAGTTCTTC
CASSPRLYEQFF
>TRBV7-8|18|NA|TRBD2|TRBJ2-3
TGTGCCAGCAGCATGGGACTAGCGGGAGGGCCGTATAGAGATACGCAGTATTTT
CASSMGLAGGPYRDTQYF
>TRBV6-1|16|NA|TRBD1|TRBJ1-2
TGTGCCAGCAGTGAAGGTCCAACAGGGGTCAACTATGGCTACACCTTC
CASSEGPTGVNYGYTF
>TRBV7-7|16|few|TRBD2|TRBJ2-1
TGTGCTAGCAGCTTAGAGGTAGCGGGGGGGAACAATGAGCAGTTCTTC
CASSLEVAGGNNEQFF
>TRBV2|13|few|TRBD1|TRBJ1-1
TGTGCCAGCAGCGAACAGGGGGCTACGGAAGCTTTCTTT
CASSEQGATEAFF
>TRBV3-1/TRBV3-2|16|NA|NA|TRBJ2-6
TGTGCCAGCAGCCAAAACAGGGTGTCCGGGGCCAACGTCCTGACTTTC
CASSQNRVSGANVLTF
>TRBV6-5|14|NA|NA|TRBJ2-7
TGTGCCAGCAGCTTGGACACGAGCTCCTACGAGCAGTACTTC
CASSLDTSSYEQYF
>TRBV2|16|NA|NA|TRBJ2-1
TGTGCCAGCAGTGAACCTCTGCAGGGATCCTACAATGAGCAGTTCTTC
CASSEPLQGSYNEQFF
>TRBV30|11|NA|NA|TRBJ1-2
TGTGCCTGGAGTCGGGGGAATGGCTACACCTTC
CAWSRGNGYTF
>TRBV7-6|16|NA|NA|TRBJ2-1
TGTGCCAGCAGCGCGCAAACAGGGTTTCGGGACAATGAGCAGTTCTTC
CASSAQTGFRDNEQFF
>TRBV19|17|NA|NA|TRBJ1-5
TGTGCCAGTAGTTTGGGGGCAGGCCGAATGCCTAATCAGCCCCAGCATTTT
CASSLGAGRMPNQPQHF